The 29 T cell receptor beta chains listed next were all sequenced from one sample in a study. TCRdb fed the 5' RACE reads into MiXCR, producing one record per CDR3 protein. The data show roughly 40,000 distinct CDR3 sequences, 15% to 20% seen once. Sequencing was performed on naive CD4+ T cells sorted from a lymph node. Subset described: naive CD4+ T cells, CD4+CD45RA+CD25-. Every receptor here comes from a female donor with breast cancer.

The V call is TRBV12-3 or TRBV12-4, the J call TRBJ2-7, with 8 positions matching TRBD2. This CDR3 comprises 14 residues. J lost 3 bases, V lost 6 bases, and 7 bases had no gene match. Here the CDR3 reads CASSRGLDYYEQYF. DNA of the CDR3: TGTGCCAGCAGCCGGGGACTAGATTACTACGAGCAGTACTTC.

This chain connects TRBV7-3 to TRBJ2-6, with D perhaps matching TRBD1 (7 bases). The CDR3 spans 16 residues. The V gene lost 3 bases and the J gene lost 0 bases, with 9 bases spanning the gap. Germline V gene sequence: CDR1 SGHTA, CDR2 FQGTGA. The CDR3 here is CASSFQGGSGANVLTF. In nucleotides, the CDR3 is TGTGCCAGCAGCTTCCAGGGGGGCTCTGGGGCCAACGTCCTGACTTTC. The complete variable domain, with remaining parts taken from reference TRBV7-3 and TRBJ2-6, reads GAGVSQTPSNKVTEKGKYVELRCDPISGHTALYWYRQSLGQGPEFLIYFQGTGAADDSGLPNDRFFAVRPEGSVSTLKIQRTERGDSAVYLCASSFQGGSGANVLTFGAGSRLTVL.

At least ten counts were recorded for this clonotype. V gene TRBV3-1 combines with J gene TRBJ1-2; D gene uncertain. The V gene lost 2 bases and the J gene lost 2 bases, with 6 bases spanning the gap. CDR1 is LGHDT, CDR2 YNNKEL, per germline (reference sequence). This CDR3 spans 13 amino acids. The CDR3 loop is CASSQNRNYGYTF. Here the CDR3 DNA reads TGTGCCAGCAGCCAAAACAGAAACTATGGCTACACCTTC.

This clonotype was counted between two and nine times. The V call is TRBV29-1, the J call TRBJ2-3, with D perhaps given as TRBD1 or TRBD2 (5 bases each). CDR1 is SQVTM, CDR2 ANQGSEA, per germline. The CDR3 covers 14 residues. V was shortened by 5 bases and J by 7 bases, with 19 bases between the two germline ends. This chain's CDR3 is CSVPPGTPGNTQYF. Here the CDR3 DNA reads TGCAGCGTTCCTCCCGGGACCCCTGGGAATACGCAGTATTTT.

This clonotype was seen ten or more times. The J gene is TRBJ1-2, the V gene TRBV12-3 or TRBV12-4; D gene unclear. With 6 bases removed from V and 5 bases from J, the gap between germline ends came to 10 bases. The CDR3 extends over 12 amino acids. The CDR3: CASRRADYGYTF. CDR3 nucleotide sequence: TGTGCCAGCAGGCGGGCGGATTATGGCTACACCTTC.

This rearrangement joins TRBV7-8 to TRBJ2-3, with D perhaps matching TRBD1 or TRBD2 (5 bases each). The CDR3 consists of 14 residues. The germline CDR1 and CDR2 sequences are SGHVS and FQNEAQ. V shed 7 bases and J shed 2 bases, with 13 bases lying between them. The CDR3 protein is CASTPWGNTDTQYF. The CDR3 nucleotides are TGTGCCAGCACCCCTTGGGGGAACACAGATACGCAGTATTTT.

With respect to this clonotype: A much larger clone sits a single nucleotide away, making a read error possible. V usage is TRBV6-5 and J usage is TRBJ2-2, with D unresolved. CDR3 length equals 14 residues. Germline CDR1 is MNHEY and CDR2 is SVGAGI. Trimming pared 3 bases from V and 4 bases from J, leaving 9 bases between. DNA for the CDR3: TGTGCCAGCAGTTATGCGAAGGGCACCGGGGAGCTGTTTTTT. Residues: CASSYAKGTGELFF.

The chain joins TRBV5-1 to TRBJ1-3; 8 positions agree with TRBD1. Germline CDR1 is SGHRS and CDR2 is YFSETQ. CDR3 length equals 17 residues. The V gene end was trimmed by 4 bases and the J gene end by 2 bases; junction bases not matched to a gene: 11. This CDR3 is CASSTETGEEAGNTIYF. CDR3 coding DNA: TGCGCCAGCAGCACGGAGACAGGGGAAGAGGCTGGAAACACCATATATTTT.

This clonotype was seen only a few times. J is TRBJ2-7 and V is TRBV30; D remains ambiguous. The V end was cut by 2 bases, the J end by 6 bases, with 14 bases between. This CDR3 is built from 13 residues. Per germline, CDR1 GTSNPN and CDR2 SVGIG (reference sequence). CDR3 nucleotide sequence: TGTGCCTGGAGTAAGGTCCTCAGAGGCGAGCAGTACTTC. This sequence encodes CAWSKVLRGEQYF.

V is TRBV6-1 and J is TRBJ1-1; D unclear. V shed 0 bases and J shed 3 bases, with 11 bases lying between them. This CDR3 comprises 15 residues. Germline assignment: CDR1 MNHNS and CDR2 SASEGT. The DNA of the CDR3 is TGTGCCAGCAGTGAAGCGCTTCAGGTTTACACTGAAGCTTTCTTT. Its protein product is CASSEALQVYTEAFF.

About this clonotype itself: A clone one base away is much larger, so this may be a read error. The rearrangement joins TRBV7-6 to TRBJ2-5; D may be TRBD1 or TRBD2 (5 bases each). The CDR3 is 15 amino acids. Between the trimmed V and J ends, which lost 5 bases and 5 bases, there was a span of 18 bases. Germline lookup yields CDR1 SGHVS and CDR2 FNYEAQ. As DNA, the CDR3 is TGTGCCAGCAGCACTTCGGGACCTCCCGGGGAGACCCAGTACTTC. It encodes CASSTSGPPGETQYF.

This clonotype is judged medium-sized. The V and J genes are TRBV7-2 and TRBJ2-6; D is unresolved. Germline V gene lookup returns CDR1 SGHTA and CDR2 FQGNSA. This CDR3 comprises 16 residues. Trimming took off 1 base at V and 1 base at J, with 8 bases between the two ends. CDR3 region: CASSLGWGSGANVLTF. CDR3 DNA sequence: TGTGCCAGCAGCTTAGGTTGGGGATCTGGGGCCAACGTCCTGACTTTC.

This clonotype was counted ten times or more. The CDR3 DNA reads as TGTGCCAGCAGTTACGCGGGACACCTGGCGCGAGGCTATGGCTACACCTTC. This translates into CASSYAGHLARGYGYTF. The chain is built from TRBV6-5 and TRBJ1-2; possibly TRBD1 for D (6 bases). The CDR3 is 17 amino acids. Trimming removed 2 bases at V and 4 bases at J, with 20 bases between. Looked up from germline, CDR1 is MNHEY and CDR2 is SVGAGI.

In its sample, this clonotype was seen many times. For the CDR3, the DNA is TGTGCCAGCAGTTACCATCCCTCGCCCCAGCATTTT. It is translated as CASSYHPSPQHF. The rearrangement links TRBV6-2 or TRBV6-3 to TRBJ1-5; D is unclear. CDR3 size: 12 residues. Germline V CDR1 and CDR2: MNHEY, SVGEGT. The V and J ends lost 2 bases and 9 bases respectively, with 8 bases between them.

This clonotype was found a few times. The CDR3, as DNA: TGCGCCAGCAGCAAAGAGGACAGGAGCTCTGGAAACACCATATATTTT. Translated: CASSKEDRSSGNTIYF. The chain carries TRBV5-1 and TRBJ1-3; 7 positions agree with TRBD1. The trim removed 4 bases at V and 0 bases at J, leaving 7 bases unmatched. The CDR3 is made up of 16 amino acids. Germline V gene lookup returns CDR1 SGHRS and CDR2 YFSETQ.

This clonotype has ten or more counts. J is TRBJ2-7 and V is TRBV20-1; possible D gene TRBD2, 6 bases. This CDR3 region has 14 residues. Trimming took off 5 bases at V and 0 bases at J, with 14 bases between the two ends. Germline V gene sequence: CDR1 DFQATT, CDR2 SNEGSKA (reference sequence). This CDR3 reads CSAPISTSSYEQYF. The DNA of the CDR3 is TGCAGTGCTCCGATATCGACTAGCTCCTACGAGCAGTACTTC.

This clonotype occurred many times. This chain links TRBV9 with TRBJ2-5; TRBD2 aligns across 10 bases. The V and J ends lost 1 base and 9 bases, in that order; junction bases with no gene match: 6. There are 14 residues in the CDR3. The germline CDR1 and CDR2 sequences are SGDLS and YYNGEE. The CDR3 bases are TGTGCCAGCAGCGTAACTAGCGGGAAAGAATCCCAGTACTTC. It yields the protein CASSVTSGKESQYF.

This clonotype came up a few times. This chain links TRBV7-8 with TRBJ2-1, with D unclear. V lost 5 bases and J 3 bases, leaving 17 bases between the germline ends. This CDR3 is 16 amino acids long. The V gene's germline CDR1 is SGHVS and CDR2 FQNEAQ. The CDR3 nucleotides read TGTGCCAGCAGCCCGCTACTTTTCGAGCACTACAATGAGCAGTTCTTC. This codes for CASSPLLFEHYNEQFF.

V gene TRBV5-1 combines with J gene TRBJ1-1; 8 positions match TRBD1. CDR1 is SGHRS, CDR2 YFSETQ, per germline. Trimming cost V 4 bases and J 1 base; bases outside gene matches: 6. The CDR3 has 15 amino acids. CDR3 nucleotides: TGCGCCAGCAGCCCATGGGGACAGGAGAACACTGAAGCTTTCTTT. Translating it yields CASSPWGQENTEAFF.

The table lists this clonotype with many counts. J is TRBJ2-7 and V is TRBV5-6; the D gene is possibly TRBD1 (5 bases). Deletions cut 1 base from V and 0 bases from J, with 11 bases between. CDR1 and CDR2 from the germline V gene are SGHDT and YYEEEE. This CDR3 is built from 15 residues. CDR3 sequence: CASSLFARVSYEQYF. In DNA form, the CDR3 reads TGTGCCAGCAGCTTGTTTGCCAGGGTCTCCTACGAGCAGTACTTC.

This clonotype has only a few counts. The chain employs TRBV7-2 and TRBJ2-7; D not certain. This CDR3 is 12 amino acids long. Trimming cost V 3 bases and J 5 bases, with 8 bases left between them. CDR1 and CDR2 (germline): SGHTA, FQGNSA. The CDR3 here is CASSLRPDEQYF. CDR3 DNA sequence: TGTGCCAGCAGCTTGAGGCCGGACGAGCAGTACTTC. Variable domain in full (rest from reference TRBV7-2 and TRBJ2-7): GAGVSQSPSNKVTEKGKDVELRCDPISGHTALYWYRQSLGQGLEFLIYFQGNSAPDKSGLPSDRFSAERTGGSVSTLTIQRTQQEDSAVYLCASSLRPDEQYFGPGTRLTVT.

This clonotype occurred a few times. The chain couples TRBV27 to TRBJ2-7, with D possibly TRBD2 on 5 matching bases. Between the trimmed V and J ends, which lost 0 bases and 3 bases, there was a span of 12 bases. Germline V CDR1 and CDR2: MNHEY, SMNVEV (reference sequence). The CDR3 is 15 amino acids. The CDR3 DNA reads as TGTGCCAGCAGTTTATCAGCCGGGAATCTCTACGAGCAGTACTTC. Translated: CASSLSAGNLYEQYF.

The chain employs TRBV7-9 and TRBJ2-1; no clear D gene. Trimming took 11 bases from V and 6 from J, leaving 14 bases between them. The CDR3 contains 12 residues. From germline, CDR1 is SEHNR and CDR2 FQNEAQ (reference sequence). Here the CDR3 DNA reads TGTGCCTCCAAAGGATCGGGCAATGAGCAGTTCTTC. Translating gives CASKGSGNEQFF. The full variable domain, rest sourced from reference TRBV7-9 and TRBJ2-1, is DTGVSQNPRHKITKRGQNVTFRCDPISEHNRLYWYRQTLGQGPEFLTYFQNEAQLEKSRLLSDRFSAERPKGSFSTLEIQRTEQGDSAMYLCASKGSGNEQFFGPGTRLTVL.

This clonotype has just a few counts. J is TRBJ2-3 and V is TRBV24-1; unclear D gene. The CDR3 runs to 13 residues. The germline V gene encodes CDR1 KGHDR and CDR2 SFDVKD. The germline V and J ends were trimmed by 8 bases and 3 bases, with 11 bases remaining between them. CDR3 loop: CATIGFETDTQYF. The CDR3 DNA reads TGTGCCACCATAGGATTCGAGACAGATACGCAGTATTTT.

This clonotype was seen at least ten times. This rearrangement joins TRBV7-3 to TRBJ2-3, with unresolved D. Trimming took 6 bases from V and 1 from J, leaving 11 bases between them. Germline V gene data show CDR1 as SGHTA and CDR2 as FQGTGA. The CDR3 sequence is 14 residues long. The CDR3 region has the DNA TGTGCCAGCAGAGGCAGTATGGGCACAGATACGCAGTATTTT. Protein product: CASRGSMGTDTQYF.

This clonotype was observed a handful of times. The V gene is TRBV18, the J gene TRBJ2-7; D is unclear. The CDR3 length is 15 residues. In germline, CDR1 is KGHSH, CDR2 LQKENI. The V gene lost 4 bases and the J gene lost 3 bases, with 16 bases spanning the gap. CDR3 amino acids: CASSLGAVDFYEQYF. The CDR3 nucleotides read TGTGCCAGCTCACTGGGCGCGGTGGATTTCTACGAGCAGTACTTC.

J is TRBJ2-6 and V is TRBV18, with D unresolved. CDR3 length equals 14 residues. Between the trimmed V and J ends, which lost 6 bases and 0 bases, there was a span of 6 bases. Germline V gene sequence: CDR1 KGHSH, CDR2 LQKENI. The CDR3 DNA sequence: TGTGCCAGCTCTCCGAACTCTGGGGCCAACGTCCTGACTTTC. As protein: CASSPNSGANVLTF.

This clonotype was observed a handful of times. The rearrangement joins TRBV12-3 or TRBV12-4 to TRBJ1-5; D is ambiguous. Trimming removed 6 bases from V and 3 bases from J, with 9 bases in between. CDR3 length: 13 amino acids. CDR3 loop: CASSVVANQPQHF. CDR3 bases: TGTGCCAGCAGCGTCGTGGCCAATCAGCCCCAGCATTTT.

As concerns this clonotype: A much more abundant neighbour one base away suggests this may be a read error. The J gene is TRBJ1-5, the V gene TRBV27, with D maybe TRBD1 (5 bases). Germline-derived CDR1 and CDR2 are MNHEY and SMNVEV (reference sequence). The V end lost 8 bases, the J end lost 4 bases, and 12 bases lay between the germline ends. CDR3 length equals 13 residues. The CDR3 coding sequence is TGTGCCAGCGGGGCCGCAGGGAATCAGCCCCAGCATTTT. It encodes CASGAAGNQPQHF.